This entry is about one T cell receptor beta chain. Its antigen is not known. The data derive from a study of radiation and T cells in renal cell carcinoma. Indicated time point: baseline pretreatment blood. Treatment here: 15 Gy SBRT to primary tumor, nephrectomy 4 weeks later. Blood was sampled at baseline, 2 weeks and 4 weeks after SBRT. Clear cell pathology was present in this patient's renal cell carcinoma. The protocol was immunoSEQ multiplex PCR, while the TCRdb copy is restricted to in-frame clones and leaves out a portion. The table lists 150,000 or so clones, roughly 90% of them singletons. The germline V gene encodes CDR1 SGHRS and CDR2 YFSETQ. CDR3 length: 13 residues. The V end was cut by 2 bases, the J end by 4 bases, with 9 bases between. Study-level results: Top tumor clonotypes rose in blood 2 weeks post-radiation, then contracted.

The specimen was blood, collected from a patient whose treatment included radiotherapy and nephrectomy. V gene TRBV5-1 combines with J gene TRBJ1-1; the D is unclear. The origin of this receptor is a woman aged 45-60 years with renal cell carcinoma. The CDR3 nucleotides read TGCGCCAGCAGCTTAGGGAGTCGCACTGAAGCTTTCTTT. Translating it yields CASSLGSRTEAFF.